Each of the 17 T cell receptor beta chains below was sequenced from the same sample in a study of blood T cell repertoires in COVID-19 (dated by TCRdb to 2020 to 2022). Library method: the immunoSEQ multiplex PCR assay. The immuneACCESS repertoire file appears here via TCRdb, limited to in-frame rearrangements. These files lack a portion of the clones; in checked studies, under half of the deficit traces to unresolved V genes, and the cause of the others is not known. The sample yields around 58,000 clones; over 80% were counted once. About 7.3% of the sample rests with the top ten. The sequenced sample consisted of peripheral blood. The receptors originated from a woman aged 55 to 70 with active or convalescent COVID-19.

This chain uses TRBV5-5 with TRBJ2-4; 10 bases are a match to TRBD2. Germline CDR1 is SGHKS and CDR2 is YYEKEE (reference sequence). V shed 0 bases and J 2 bases; nucleotides not matched to a gene: 2. The CDR3 covers 16 residues. As DNA, the CDR3 is TGTGCCAGCAGCTTGGGTAGCGGGGGGCCCAAAAACATTCAGTACTTC. Encoded protein: CASSLGSGGPKNIQYF.

The chain couples TRBV28 to TRBJ2-2; D is undetermined. The CDR3 runs 13 residues. Trimming left V 8 bases short and J 0 bases short, with 7 bases between. The germline CDR1 and CDR2 sequences are MDHEN and SYDVKM. The DNA for the CDR3 is TGTGCCAGCCGGTCCCCGAACACCGGGGAGCTGTTTTTT. Translating gives CASRSPNTGELFF.

The chain carries TRBV2 and TRBJ2-7; possible D gene TRBD1, 6 bases. This CDR3 region has 14 residues. V lost 6 bases, J lost 0 bases, and 12 bases lay in between. Per the germline V gene, CDR1 is SNHLY and CDR2 is FYNNEI. CDR3 protein: CASSGETGSYEQYF. CDR3 coding DNA: TGTGCCAGCAGCGGAGAGACAGGCTCCTACGAGCAGTACTTC.

This clone was detected once. This chain uses TRBV7-9 with TRBJ1-4, with unresolved D. The length of the CDR3 is 13 residues. Germline loops: CDR1 SEHNR, CDR2 FQNEAQ (reference sequence). Trimming cost V 1 base and J 6 bases, with 6 bases left between them. The CDR3 DNA is TGTGCCAGCAGCTTAGAACGGGATGAAAAACTGTTTTTT. It translates to CASSLERDEKLFF.

The gene calls are TRBV18 and TRBJ1-2; a possible D gene is TRBD1 (6 bases). The CDR3 has 15 amino acids. V lost 3 bases, J lost 2 bases, and 13 bases lay in between. Germline-derived CDR1 and CDR2 are KGHSH and LQKENI. CDR3 residues: CASSPPGQRNYGYTF. CDR3 DNA sequence: TGTGCCAGCTCACCCCCGGGACAAAGAAACTATGGCTACACCTTC.

The chain recombines TRBV11-2 with TRBJ2-5; D remains ambiguous. This CDR3 comprises 15 residues. V dropped 1 base and J dropped 1 base, with 10 bases sitting between them. The germline V gene encodes CDR1 SGHAT and CDR2 FQNNGV. The DNA for the CDR3 is TGTGCCAGCAGCTTAGGTGGCGGCCTCCAAGAGACCCAGTACTTC. It codes for CASSLGGGLQETQYF.

CDR3: CAWSGDRGRTEAFF. The CDR3 bases are TGTGCCTGGAGTGGCGACAGGGGGCGAACTGAAGCTTTCTTT. The V call is TRBV30, the J call TRBJ1-1; TRBD1 aligns across 10 bases. V was clipped by 1 base and J by 5 bases; unmatched bases: 4. The CDR3 loop spans 14 amino acids. Germline CDR1 and CDR2: GTSNPN and SVGIG (reference sequence). The full variable domain, in which reference TRBV30 and TRBJ1-1 provide the parts outside the CDR3, is SQTIHQWPATLVQPVGSPLSLECTVEGTSNPNLYWYRQAAGRGLQLLFYSVGIGQISSEVPQNLSASRPQDRQFILSSKKLLLSDSGFYLCAWSGDRGRTEAFFGQGTRLTVV.

The table lists this clone with a few counts. Within the sample, other DNA sequences also encode this same CDR3. J is TRBJ1-1 and V is TRBV18; the D is unclear. There are 14 residues in the CDR3. CDR1 KGHSH and CDR2 LQKENI come from the germline V gene. Trimming stripped 2 bases from V and 0 bases from J, with 7 bases between. In nucleotides, the CDR3 is TGTGCCAGCTCACCAACGGGTCTGAACACTGAAGCTTTCTTT. It is translated as CASSPTGLNTEAFF.

The chain uses TRBV5-1 and TRBJ1-4; perhaps TRBD1 as D (5 bases). This CDR3 has 16 residues. Deletions cut 0 bases from V and 3 bases from J, with 12 bases between. Germline V CDR1 and CDR2: SGHRS, YFSETQ. In DNA, the CDR3 is TGCGCCAGCAGCTTGGGTATCGGGGGTGCTAATGAAAAACTGTTTTTT. This gives the protein CASSLGIGGANEKLFF.

J is TRBJ1-1 and V is TRBV19; TRBD1 agrees at 7 bases. CDR3 size: 14 residues. Per germline, CDR1 LNHDA and CDR2 SQIVND (reference sequence). Trimming removed 6 bases from V and 0 bases from J; junction bases left unmatched: 4. The chain's CDR3 is CASRQGRMNTEAFF. In DNA form, the CDR3 reads TGTGCCAGTAGACAGGGGAGGATGAACACTGAAGCTTTCTTT.

The genes are TRBV24-1 and TRBJ1-6, with D maybe TRBD1 (6 bases). The CDR3 is 16 residues long. Germline lookup yields CDR1 KGHDR and CDR2 SFDVKD. Trimming shortened V by 2 bases and J by 3 bases, and 10 bases separated the two germline ends. The CDR3 is CATSDSRGGYNSPLHF. The CDR3, as DNA: TGTGCCACCAGTGATTCAAGGGGGGGCTATAATTCACCCCTCCACTTT.

The gene calls are TRBV11-1 and TRBJ1-2; D possibly corresponds to TRBD1 (5 bases). V was shortened by 5 bases and J by 5 bases, with 9 bases between the two germline ends. The CDR3 runs to 12 residues. Germline V gene data show CDR1 as SGHAT and CDR2 as FQDESV (reference sequence). The CDR3 nucleotides are TGTGCCAGCAGCATCAGGGAATATGGCTACACCTTC. It yields the protein CASSIREYGYTF.

J is TRBJ1-6 and V is TRBV18; no clear D gene. The CDR3 has 15 residues. In germline, CDR1 is KGHSH, CDR2 LQKENI. Deletions cut 5 bases from V and 3 bases from J, with 11 bases between. CDR3 in amino acids: CASSATRDYNSPLHF. In DNA form, the CDR3 reads TGTGCCAGCTCAGCGACGAGGGACTATAATTCACCCCTCCACTTT.

J is TRBJ1-5 and V is TRBV6-6, with D possibly matching TRBD1 (6 bases). From germline, CDR1 is MNHNY and CDR2 SVGAGI (reference sequence). Trimming shortened V by 4 bases and J by 3 bases, and 10 bases separated the two germline ends. There are 14 residues in the CDR3. CDR3 residues: CASSFRQVNQPQHF. In nucleotides, the CDR3 is TGTGCCAGCAGTTTCAGACAGGTCAATCAGCCCCAGCATTTT.

Comments on this clone: Other DNA sequences within the sample encode an identical CDR3. The rearrangement links TRBV28 to TRBJ1-5; 10 bases agree with TRBD1. Per the germline V gene, CDR1 is MDHEN and CDR2 is SYDVKM. The CDR3 is 16 residues long. Trimming removed 5 bases from V and 6 bases from J; junction bases left unmatched: 10. CDR3 in amino acids: CASSVETGGRGQPQHF. CDR3 bases: TGTGCCAGCAGTGTAGAGACAGGGGGCCGGGGTCAGCCCCAGCATTTT.

CDR3 sequence (DNA): TGTGCCAGCAGCTTAGAGGACAGGAAGAAGCTCAGGCATCAGCCCCAGCATTTT. Translating gives CASSLEDRKKLRHQPQHF. This chain uses TRBV7-2 with TRBJ1-5; 7 bases agree with TRBD1. The CDR3 has 18 residues. Germline V CDR1 and CDR2: SGHTA, FQGNSA. The V segment lost 1 base and the J segment 5 bases; nucleotides outside the gene matches: 14.

This clone was seen only once. The chain combines TRBV27 with TRBJ1-5; D not certain. Trimming removed 5 bases at V and 0 bases at J, with 8 bases between. The CDR3 has 14 residues. Germline V gene sequence: CDR1 MNHEY, CDR2 SMNVEV (reference sequence). In DNA, the CDR3 is TGTGCCAGCAGTCCCCGGTATAGCAATCAGCCCCAGCATTTT. Translation: CASSPRYSNQPQHF.